The clone carrying this T cell receptor (beta chain) was observed a few times. Its antigen remains unidentified. Original processing methods: Clinicopathological groups differed in CDR3, with these differences serving to build a distant-metastasis classifier for papillary thyroid cancer. TCRdb called clones again from the PCR reads with MiXCR. The V and J calls were not made by the authors but by TCRdb's processing. This sample has some 5,100 clones, with about 31% found just once. The data belong to a study of metastatic and nonmetastatic thyroid tumors. Notes on the study in general: The reported finding was significantly higher TCR beta diversity in malignant thyroid tumors relative to benign nodules, in blood and tumor.

The CDR3 consists of 13 residues. Losses at the gene ends were 5 bases for V and 10 bases for J; bases not matched to a gene: 4. Germline CDR1 reads MNHEY; CDR2 reads SVGAGI. There were no patients who had received any treatment before thyroid surgery. The rearrangement joins TRBV6-5 to TRBJ2-1; the match to TRBD2 covers 11 bases. The sample comprised adjacent normal tissue. The receptor was isolated from a female donor with papillary thyroid cancer or a benign thyroid nodule (not recorded which). Some clones in this sample may be carry-over from other donors' samples. CDR3 region: CASSHGTSGEQFF. The CDR3 DNA reads TGTGCCAGCAGTCACGGGACTAGCGGAGAGCAGTTCTTC.